This T cell receptor (beta chain) was obtained from a study of blood T cell repertoires in COVID-19. While infection was still active, Seattle patients were enrolled and then followed longitudinally. Method: immunoSEQ multiplex PCR; TCRdb's copy keeps in-frame clones and lacks some. The sample shows approximately 290,000 clones, about 86% of them seen only once. The CDR3 length is 16 residues. Trimming stripped 5 bases from V and 7 bases from J, with 23 bases between. CDR1 KGHSH and CDR2 LQKENI come from the germline V gene. The chain recombines TRBV18 with TRBJ1-2, with D possibly TRBD1 on 6 matching bases. This receptor was identified in a person aged 70 to 80 with COVID-19, enrolled during active disease. Sequencing was done on a sample of peripheral blood. This CDR3 is CASSKEGGNREVGYTF. The DNA of the CDR3 is TGTGCCAGCTCAAAGGAAGGGGGTAACAGGGAAGTTGGCTACACCTTC.